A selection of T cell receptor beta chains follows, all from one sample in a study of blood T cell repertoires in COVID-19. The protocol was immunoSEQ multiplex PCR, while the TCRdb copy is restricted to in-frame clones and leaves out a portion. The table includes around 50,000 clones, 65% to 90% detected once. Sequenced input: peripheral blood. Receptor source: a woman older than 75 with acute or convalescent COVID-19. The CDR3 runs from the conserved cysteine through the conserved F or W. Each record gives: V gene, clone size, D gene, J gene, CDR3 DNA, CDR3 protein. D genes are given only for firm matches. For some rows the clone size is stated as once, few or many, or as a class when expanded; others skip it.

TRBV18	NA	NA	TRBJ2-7	TGTGCCAGCTCACCGGCCAGGGTAGACGAGCAGTACTTC	CASSPARVDEQYF
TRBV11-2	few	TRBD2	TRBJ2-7	TGTGCCAGCACCATCAGCGGGGGATCCTACGAGCAGTACTTC	CASTISGGSYEQYF
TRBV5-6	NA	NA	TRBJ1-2	TGTGCCAGCAGCTTGGCGCGCTTGAGGCTCGGCTACACCTTC	CASSLARLRLGYTF
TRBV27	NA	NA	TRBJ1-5	TGTGCCAGCAGTTTAGAGGGGGATCAGCCCCAGCATTTT	CASSLEGDQPQHF
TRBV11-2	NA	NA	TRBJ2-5	TGTGCCAGCAGCTTAGTTGGCACAGGGAGTCAAGAGACCCAGTACTTC	CASSLVGTGSQETQYF
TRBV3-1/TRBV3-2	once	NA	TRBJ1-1	TGTGCCAGCAGCCAAGATCCGGGTTGGACTGAAGCTTTCTTT	CASSQDPGWTEAFF
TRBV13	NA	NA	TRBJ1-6	TGTGCCAGCAGCTACAGGGTAAATTCACCCCTCCACTTT	CASSYRVNSPLHF
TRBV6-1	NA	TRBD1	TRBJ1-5	TGTGCCAGCAGTGCGATGCAGGGGGATCTTAGCAATCAGCCCCAGCATTTT	CASSAMQGDLSNQPQHF
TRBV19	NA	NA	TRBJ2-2	TGTGCCAGTAGTACCGAGGGGAACACCGGGGAGCTGTTTTTT	CASSTEGNTGELFF
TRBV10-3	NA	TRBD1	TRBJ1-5	TGTGCCATCAGGGGGACAGGGGATCAGCCCCAGCATTTT	CAIRGTGDQPQHF
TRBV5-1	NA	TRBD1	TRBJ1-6	TGCGCCAGCAGCAAGACAGGGGCTAATTCACCCCTCCACTTT	CASSKTGANSPLHF
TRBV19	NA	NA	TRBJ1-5	TGTGCCAGTAGTATAGATCTGCGTGGGGAGGGTGATCAGCCCCAGCATTTT	CASSIDLRGEGDQPQHF
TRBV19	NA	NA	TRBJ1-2	TGTGCCAGTAGTATAGAGAGTAACTATGGCTACACCTTC	CASSIESNYGYTF
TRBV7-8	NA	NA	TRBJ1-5	TGTGCCAGCAGCTTAATCGCGGGGGCTCATCAGCCCCAGCATTTT	CASSLIAGAHQPQHF
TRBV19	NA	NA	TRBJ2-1	TGTGCCAGTAGTATTTCCCCAGCGTTGAACTACAATGAGCAGTTCTTC	CASSISPALNYNEQFF
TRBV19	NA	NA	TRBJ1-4	TGTGCCAGTAGGCCCACGCGAGCTCCCGGGACTGGTGAAAAACTGTTTTTT	CASRPTRAPGTGEKLFF
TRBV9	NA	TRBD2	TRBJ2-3	TGTGCCAGCAGCCCCGTGAGCGGGGGCCGCACAGATACGCAGTATTTT	CASSPVSGGRTDTQYF